This TCR beta chain derives from a study of cytomegalovirus exposure and HLA in healthy donors. Study-level results: Earlier findings revealed that most TCR beta V segments proved productive either about 87% or about 30% of the time. Cytomegalovirus-associated TCR beta chains were listed, numbering roughly 150.

Of note for this clone: Antigen unknown.

PCR involved 60 Vbeta and 13 Jbeta primers. Clones were sequenced by immunoSEQ multiplex PCR, and TCRdb holds only the in-frame ones, with some missing. Among about 140,000 clones listed, 55% to 80% were seen once. Germline-derived CDR1 and CDR2 are SGHTA and FQGNSA. The length of the CDR3 is 14 residues. The J segment lost 6 bases and the V segment lost 3 bases, leaving 8 bases of the junction unmatched. V gene TRBV7-2 combines with J gene TRBJ2-7, with 7 bases lining up with TRBD1. Material: PBMCs. The TCR originated in a woman in her thirties or forties in good health and CMV-seronegative. The CDR3 bases are TGTGCCAGCAGCTTTGACAGGGATCGGGGCGAGCAGTACTTC. It encodes CASSFDRDRGEQYF.